The present T cell receptor (beta chain) was sequenced within a study of OX40 agonist ivuxolimab in advanced cancers. The wider study: 30% to 40% of patients had received prior checkpoint inhibitor therapy.

Regarding this clone: What it binds is not known.

The table came from immunoSEQ multiplex PCR; TCRdb's copy has only in-frame clones and leaves some out. The sample carries tens of thousands of clones, about 85% recorded once. J gave up 3 bases and V 7 bases, and 9 bases lay outside the gene matches. This CDR3 contains 16 residues. Germline values: CDR1 PRHDT, CDR2 FYEKMQ (reference sequence). General study findings and limits: Clonal expansion by week 6 occurred in CD4+ and CD8+ blood T cells (at 0.1 to 3.0 mg/kg).

The sequence came from an adult with an advanced solid tumor such as melanoma, head and neck, liver or kidney cancer. Sequences were derived from CD4+ or CD8+ T cells sorted from blood, sampled in a trial of the OX40 agonist ivuxolimab. The rearrangement links TRBV13 to TRBJ2-6, with TRBD1 matching 7 bases. Here the CDR3 DNA reads TGTGCCAGCACCCACCGAACAGGGGTTGGGGCCAACGTCCTGACTTTC. Its translation: CASTHRTGVGANVLTF.